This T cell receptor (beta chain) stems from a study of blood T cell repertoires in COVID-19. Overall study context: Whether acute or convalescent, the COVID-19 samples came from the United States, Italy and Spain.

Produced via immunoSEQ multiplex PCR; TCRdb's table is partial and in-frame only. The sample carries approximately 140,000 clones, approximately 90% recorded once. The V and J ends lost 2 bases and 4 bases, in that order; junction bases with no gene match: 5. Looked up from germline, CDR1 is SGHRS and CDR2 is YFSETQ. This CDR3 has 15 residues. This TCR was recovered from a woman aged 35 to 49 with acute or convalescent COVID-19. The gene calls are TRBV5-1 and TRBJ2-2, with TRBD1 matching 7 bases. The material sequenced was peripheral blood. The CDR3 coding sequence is TGCGCCAGCAGCTTACAGGGGTTGGGCACCGGGGAGCTGTTTTTT. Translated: CASSLQGLGTGELFF. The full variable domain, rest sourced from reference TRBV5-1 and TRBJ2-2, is KAGVTQTPRYLIKTRGQQVTLSCSPISGHRSVSWYQQTPGQGLQFLFEYFSETQRNKGNFPGRFSGRQFSNSRSEMNVSTLELGDSALYLCASSLQGLGTGELFFGEGSRLTVL.